The 14 T cell receptor beta chains below were found in one sample sequenced in a study of blood T cell repertoires in COVID-19. The data were produced by immunoSEQ multiplex PCR, yet TCRdb's version contains in-frame clones alone and is incomplete. The repertoire holds approximately 210,000 clones, 65% to 85% seen once, with approximately 3.6% in the top ten. Source material: PBMCs or T cells enriched from blood (not recorded which). Receptors were obtained from a woman aged 60-75 years who had recovered from COVID-19.

The chain couples TRBV19 to TRBJ1-2; possible D gene TRBD1, 6 bases. Trimming stripped 6 bases from V and 13 bases from J, with 21 bases between. Germline-derived CDR1 and CDR2 are LNHDA and SQIVND (reference sequence). This CDR3 comprises 13 residues. The CDR3 DNA is TGTGCCAGTAGCCACCCAGGGGCTTGGGCCTCCACCTTC. Encoded protein: CASSHPGAWASTF.

V usage is TRBV5-1 and J usage is TRBJ2-5, with TRBD1 matching over 9 bases. Germline V gene data show CDR1 as SGHRS and CDR2 as YFSETQ. Trimming cost V 0 bases and J 0 bases; bases outside gene matches: 9. This CDR3 contains 18 residues. CDR3 DNA sequence: TGCGCCAGCAGCTTGGGCTGGACAGGGGCCCTGTACCAAGAGACCCAGTACTTC. Translating it yields CASSLGWTGALYQETQYF.

V usage is TRBV9 and J usage is TRBJ1-2; 8 bases agree with TRBD1. Germline V gene sequence: CDR1 SGDLS, CDR2 YYNGEE. Trimming removed 4 bases from V and 7 bases from J; junction bases left unmatched: 9. The CDR3 length is 14 residues. The CDR3, as DNA: TGTGCCAGCAGCCTGATCACCGGGACAGGTGGCTACACCTTC. It specifies CASSLITGTGGYTF. Full variable domain (remainder filled in from reference TRBV9 and TRBJ1-2): DSGVTQTPKHLITATGQRVTLRCSPRSGDLSVYWYQQSLDQGLQFLIQYYNGEERAKGNILERFSAQQFPDLHSELNLSSLELGDSALYFCASSLITGTGGYTFGSGTRLTVV.

This sequence joins TRBV18 and TRBJ1-1, with 9 bases matching TRBD1. This CDR3 is 17 amino acids long. The V segment lost 3 bases and the J segment 0 bases; nucleotides outside the gene matches: 8. The germline CDR1 and CDR2 sequences are KGHSH and LQKENI. The CDR3 region is CASSPSTGTGLNTEAFF. DNA for the CDR3: TGTGCCAGCTCACCTTCGACCGGGACAGGGTTGAACACTGAAGCTTTCTTT.

The chain combines TRBV4-3 with TRBJ2-1; D uncertain. CDR3 length: 17 residues. Germline V gene data show CDR1 as LGHNA and CDR2 as YSLEER. Trimming cost V 0 bases and J 0 bases, with 12 bases left between them. CDR3 bases: TGCGCCAGCAGCCAAGACGAACAGCCGAGCTCCTACAATGAGCAGTTCTTC. Translated, it gives CASSQDEQPSSYNEQFF.

This clone was counted a few times. The V call is TRBV27, the J call TRBJ1-2; TRBD1 matches 9 bases. V shed 10 bases, J shed 5 bases, and the junction held 11 bases outside the gene matches. Looked up from germline, CDR1 is MNHEY and CDR2 is SMNVEV (reference sequence). This CDR3 comprises 14 residues. In DNA form, the CDR3 reads TGTGCCACCGCCCAAAGACAGGGGGGATATGGCTACACCTTC. Residues: CATAQRQGGYGYTF.

V and J are TRBV3-1 (or the pseudogene TRBV3-2) and TRBJ1-1; TRBD1 is a possible D gene (6 bases). The CDR3 runs 16 residues. Germline-derived CDR1 and CDR2 are LGHDT and YNNKEL (reference sequence). Deletions cut 1 base from V and 4 bases from J, with 16 bases between. The DNA of the CDR3 is TGTGCCAGCAGCCAAGTCATCTGGGGGCTAGGCACTGAAGCTTTCTTT. Translation gives CASSQVIWGLGTEAFF.

The V call is TRBV27, the J call TRBJ1-1; 9 bases match TRBD1. After removal of 4 bases from V and 8 bases from J, the junction contained 5 bases not matched to a gene. The CDR3 loop spans 13 amino acids. Germline V gene sequence: CDR1 MNHEY, CDR2 SMNVEV (reference sequence). The CDR3 nucleotides are TGTGCCAGCAGTTCGGGACAGGGCTCGGAAGCTTTCTTT. The encoded protein is CASSSGQGSEAFF.

The rearrangement uses TRBV2 and TRBJ2-7; 12 positions match TRBD2. V shed 6 bases and J 5 bases; nucleotides not matched to a gene: 5. In germline, CDR1 is SNHLY, CDR2 FYNNEI. This CDR3 region has 14 residues. The DNA for the CDR3 is TGTGCCAGCAGGGCGGGACTAGCGGGCCACGAGCAGTACTTC. Its translation: CASRAGLAGHEQYF.

The gene calls are TRBV7-2 and TRBJ2-5; tentative D call: TRBD1 (5 bases). Germline loops: CDR1 SGHTA, CDR2 FQGNSA. The CDR3 has 15 amino acids. V dropped 3 bases and J dropped 4 bases, with 15 bases sitting between them. The CDR3 DNA sequence: TGTGCCAGCAGCTTGGGTCTGGCTGGGGCAGAGACCCAGTACTTC. Translating it yields CASSLGLAGAETQYF. Together with reference TRBV7-2 and TRBJ2-5, the CDR3 gives the full variable domain: GAGVSQSPSNKVTEKGKDVELRCDPISGHTALYWYRQSLGQGLEFLIYFQGNSAPDKSGLPSDRFSAERTGGSVSTLTIQRTQQEDSAVYLCASSLGLAGAETQYFGPGTRLLVL.

The chain employs TRBV30 and TRBJ1-3; D is ambiguous. Germline values: CDR1 GTSNPN, CDR2 SVGIG (reference sequence). CDR3 size: 11 residues. The CDR3: CAVSHGNTIYF. The CDR3 region has the DNA TGTGCGGTTAGCCACGGGAACACCATATATTTT.

The chain recombines TRBV7-2 with TRBJ2-7; D not resolved. The germline V gene has CDR1 SGHTA and CDR2 FQGNSA. CDR3 length: 14 amino acids. With 1 base removed from V and 3 bases from J, the gap between germline ends came to 10 bases. CDR3 residues: CASSLVPEIYEQYF. DNA for the CDR3: TGTGCCAGCAGCTTAGTCCCGGAGATCTACGAGCAGTACTTC.

This rearrangement joins TRBV25-1 to TRBJ2-2; TRBD2 might be the D (6 bases). The CDR3 runs 16 residues. The germline V gene encodes CDR1 MGHDK and CDR2 SYGVNS. V dropped 2 bases and J dropped 4 bases, with 14 bases sitting between them. This CDR3 reads CASSEPDGGVTGELFF. The CDR3 bases are TGTGCCAGCAGTGAACCAGATGGAGGGGTCACCGGGGAGCTGTTTTTT.

This rearrangement joins TRBV7-2 to TRBJ2-5; 7 nucleotides agree with TRBD2. CDR3 length: 15 amino acids. Germline CDR1 reads SGHTA; CDR2 reads FQGNSA. V was pared by 5 bases and J by 3 bases, with 9 bases of the junction left unmatched. CDR3 nucleotide sequence: TGTGCCAGCAGCCTCACCACTAGCGCAAAAGAGACCCAGTACTTC. This gives the protein CASSLTTSAKETQYF.